This T cell receptor (beta chain) is drawn from a study of immune evolution from preneoplasia to lung adenocarcinoma. The CDR3 loop spans 12 amino acids. The V and J ends lost 4 bases and 9 bases respectively, with 13 bases between them. From germline, CDR1 is SEHNR and CDR2 FQNEAQ (reference sequence). TCRdb keeps only in-frame clones here, not all; method: immunoSEQ multiplex PCR. The sample records around 7,900 clones, roughly 73% being singletons. Overall study results and limits: Normal lung had the highest top T cell clone frequencies. Later-stage lesions seemingly showed higher T cell density and diversity than normal lung.

A note on this clone: Its specificity is unknown.

Sequencing was carried out using FFPE adjacent normal lung tissue. The sequence derives from a person aged 70 to 80 with lung adenocarcinoma. The chain is built from TRBV7-9 and TRBJ2-7; D remains ambiguous. CDR3: CASSSALVGQYF. The CDR3 DNA reads as TGTGCCAGCAGCTCTGCTTTGGTAGGGCAGTACTTC.